Listed below are T cell receptor beta chains from one sample, sequenced in a study of shared clonotypes between healthy human individuals. Clones were read by immunoSEQ multiplex PCR, and TCRdb kept only the in-frame ones, dropping some. The profile shows around 350,000 clones, around 79% of them singletons. The sequencing sample was made of memory CD4+ T cells sorted from blood. Receptors were obtained from a man younger than 40 in good health. Both conserved end residues are part of each CDR3. Each record gives: CDR3 DNA, CDR3 protein, clone size, D gene, V gene, CDR3 length, J gene. A D gene is named only where the DNA matches it firmly. The listing skips clone size in some rows; elsewhere it reads once, few, many or a size class.

CDR3 DNA: TGTGCCAGCTCAACAGGGAGCTCTGGGGCCAACGTCCTGACTTTC
CDR3 protein: CASSTGSSGANVLTF
clone size: few
D gene: -
V gene: TRBV18
CDR3 length: 15
J gene: TRBJ2-6

CDR3 DNA: TGTGCCAGCAGCCCCCAAGGGGGGGATAACTATGGCTACACCTTC
CDR3 protein: CASSPQGGDNYGYTF
clone size: -
D gene: -
V gene: TRBV6-6
CDR3 length: 15
J gene: TRBJ1-2

CDR3 DNA: TGCGCCAGCAGCCTAGGTCAGCAAGAGACCCAGTACTTC
CDR3 protein: CASSLGQQETQYF
clone size: -
D gene: -
V gene: TRBV5-1
CDR3 length: 13
J gene: TRBJ2-5

CDR3 DNA: TGTGCCAGCAGTGAATCGGGGACGGTTGATATTCAGTACTTC
CDR3 protein: CASSESGTVDIQYF
clone size: -
D gene: -
V gene: TRBV2
CDR3 length: 14
J gene: TRBJ2-4

CDR3 DNA: TGTGCCAGCAGCCCGCGTACAGGGTACTCACCCCTCCACTTT
CDR3 protein: CASSPRTGYSPLHF
clone size: -
D gene: -
V gene: TRBV5-6
CDR3 length: 14
J gene: TRBJ1-6

CDR3 DNA: TGTGCCAGCAGCTTCAGGAGCAGGGGGGATGAGACCCAGTACTTC
CDR3 protein: CASSFRSRGDETQYF
clone size: many
D gene: -
V gene: TRBV5-4
CDR3 length: 15
J gene: TRBJ2-5

CDR3 DNA: TGTGCCAGTAGTATCCAAGGACTAGCGGGACCATACAATGAGCAGTTCTTC
CDR3 protein: CASSIQGLAGPYNEQFF
clone size: -
D gene: TRBD2
V gene: TRBV19
CDR3 length: 17
J gene: TRBJ2-1

CDR3 DNA: TGTGCCAGCAGTGGCACCCAATATAGCAATCAGCCCCAGCATTTT
CDR3 protein: CASSGTQYSNQPQHF
clone size: few
D gene: -
V gene: TRBV2
CDR3 length: 15
J gene: TRBJ1-5

CDR3 DNA: TGTGCTAGTGCCCAGCGGGAGGGCCGGGTTGAGCAGTATTTT
CDR3 protein: CASAQREGRVEQYF
clone size: -
D gene: TRBD2
V gene: TRBV12-5
CDR3 length: 14
J gene: TRBJ2-3

CDR3 DNA: TGTGCCAGCAGCATTCAAGCGGGACCCGATACGCAGTATTTT
CDR3 protein: CASSIQAGPDTQYF
clone size: few
D gene: TRBD2
V gene: TRBV7-2
CDR3 length: 14
J gene: TRBJ2-3

CDR3 DNA: TGCAGCTTCCTACTAGCGGGAGGGGGCACAGATACGCAGTATTTT
CDR3 protein: CSFLLAGGGTDTQYF
clone size: -
D gene: TRBD2
V gene: TRBV29-1
CDR3 length: 15
J gene: TRBJ2-3

CDR3 DNA: TGTGCCAGTAGTATAGCCCGGGGGCGCTCCTACGAGCAGTACTTC
CDR3 protein: CASSIARGRSYEQYF
clone size: -
D gene: -
V gene: TRBV19
CDR3 length: 15
J gene: TRBJ2-7

CDR3 DNA: TGTGCCAGCAGTGAATCTCGGCTAGCGGGAGGCCCGCGTCCCTACGAGCAGTACTTC
CDR3 protein: CASSESRLAGGPRPYEQYF
clone size: -
D gene: TRBD2
V gene: TRBV6-1
CDR3 length: 19
J gene: TRBJ2-7

CDR3 DNA: TGTGCCAGCAGCTTATATTGGGTTGAGCAGTTCTTC
CDR3 protein: CASSLYWVEQFF
clone size: -
D gene: -
V gene: TRBV7-9
CDR3 length: 12
J gene: TRBJ2-1

CDR3 DNA: TGTGCCACCAGCAGCGAGCCATTGACTCAAGAGACCCAGTACTTC
CDR3 protein: CATSSEPLTQETQYF
clone size: -
D gene: -
V gene: TRBV15
CDR3 length: 15
J gene: TRBJ2-5

CDR3 DNA: TGTGCTCTCATCACCCCCGGACTAGCGGTTTACACAGATACGCAGTATTTT
CDR3 protein: CALITPGLAVYTDTQYF
clone size: -
D gene: TRBD2
V gene: TRBV30
CDR3 length: 17
J gene: TRBJ2-3

CDR3 DNA: TGTGCCAGCAGCGTAGCCGCAAGGGAAGATACGCAGTATTTT
CDR3 protein: CASSVAAREDTQYF
clone size: -
D gene: -
V gene: TRBV9
CDR3 length: 14
J gene: TRBJ2-3

CDR3 DNA: TGTGCCAGCAGCTCCGTATCAGCGGGAAAGTTTCCCGGGGAGCTGTTTTTT
CDR3 protein: CASSSVSAGKFPGELFF
clone size: -
D gene: TRBD2
V gene: TRBV7-6
CDR3 length: 17
J gene: TRBJ2-2

CDR3 DNA: TGTGCCAGCAGCCTAAAAGGGACAGAAACAGATACGCAGTATTTT
CDR3 protein: CASSLKGTETDTQYF
clone size: -
D gene: TRBD1
V gene: TRBV6-1
CDR3 length: 15
J gene: TRBJ2-3

CDR3 DNA: TGTGCCAGCAGTTTTACAGGGCCCCAGGGGGCCGGGGAGCTGTTTTTT
CDR3 protein: CASSFTGPQGAGELFF
clone size: -
D gene: TRBD1
V gene: TRBV7-3
CDR3 length: 16
J gene: TRBJ2-2

CDR3 DNA: TGTGCCAGTGCGACAGGGCGAGGCGAAAAACTGTTTTTT
CDR3 protein: CASATGRGEKLFF
clone size: -
D gene: TRBD1
V gene: TRBV19
CDR3 length: 13
J gene: TRBJ1-4

CDR3 DNA: TGCGCCAGCAGCTTGGCCGTTGGCGGGGTCTTGAATGAGCAGTTCTTC
CDR3 protein: CASSLAVGGVLNEQFF
clone size: -
D gene: -
V gene: TRBV5-1
CDR3 length: 16
J gene: TRBJ2-1